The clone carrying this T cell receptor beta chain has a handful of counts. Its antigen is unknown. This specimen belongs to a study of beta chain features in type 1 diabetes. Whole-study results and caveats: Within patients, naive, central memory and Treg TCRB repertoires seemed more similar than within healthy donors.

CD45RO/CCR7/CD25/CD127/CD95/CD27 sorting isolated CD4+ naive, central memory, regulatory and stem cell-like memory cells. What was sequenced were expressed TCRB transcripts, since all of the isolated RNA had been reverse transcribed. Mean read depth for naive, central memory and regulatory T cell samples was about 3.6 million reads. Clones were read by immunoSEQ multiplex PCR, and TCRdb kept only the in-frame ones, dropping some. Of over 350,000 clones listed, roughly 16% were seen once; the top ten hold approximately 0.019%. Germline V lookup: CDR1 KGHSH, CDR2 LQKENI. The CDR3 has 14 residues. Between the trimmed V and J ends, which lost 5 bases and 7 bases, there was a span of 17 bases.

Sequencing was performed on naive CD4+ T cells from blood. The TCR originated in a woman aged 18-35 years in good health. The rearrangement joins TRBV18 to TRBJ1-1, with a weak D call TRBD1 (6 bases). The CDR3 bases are TGTGCCAGCTCAGTCGAGACAGGTCCCCGTGAAGCTTTCTTT. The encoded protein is CASSVETGPREAFF.